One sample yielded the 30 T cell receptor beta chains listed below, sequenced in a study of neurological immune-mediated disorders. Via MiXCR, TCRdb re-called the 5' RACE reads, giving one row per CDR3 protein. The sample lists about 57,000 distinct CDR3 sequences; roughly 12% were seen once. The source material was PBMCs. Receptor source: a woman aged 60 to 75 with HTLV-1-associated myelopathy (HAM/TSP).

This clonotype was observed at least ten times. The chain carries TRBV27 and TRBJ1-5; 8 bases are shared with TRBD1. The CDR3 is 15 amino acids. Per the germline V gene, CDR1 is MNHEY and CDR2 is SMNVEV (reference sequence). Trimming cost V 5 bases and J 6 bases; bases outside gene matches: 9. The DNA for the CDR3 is TGTGCCAGCAGTGAAATTTCAGGGGGCGGTCAGCCCCAGCATTTT. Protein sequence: CASSEISGGGQPQHF.

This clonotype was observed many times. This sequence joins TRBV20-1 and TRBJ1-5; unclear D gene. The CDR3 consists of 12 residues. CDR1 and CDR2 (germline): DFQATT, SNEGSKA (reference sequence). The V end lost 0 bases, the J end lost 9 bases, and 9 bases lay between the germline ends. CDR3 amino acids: CSARDEALPQHF. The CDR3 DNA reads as TGCAGTGCTAGAGATGAGGCACTGCCCCAGCATTTT.

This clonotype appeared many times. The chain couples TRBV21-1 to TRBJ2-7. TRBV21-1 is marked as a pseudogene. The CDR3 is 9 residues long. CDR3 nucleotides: TGTGCCAGCAACGATGAGCAGTACTTC. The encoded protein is CASNDEQYF.

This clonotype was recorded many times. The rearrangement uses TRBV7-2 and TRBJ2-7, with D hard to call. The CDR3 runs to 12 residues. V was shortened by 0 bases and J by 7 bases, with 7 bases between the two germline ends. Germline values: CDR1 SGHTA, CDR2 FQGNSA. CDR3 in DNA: TGTGCCAGCAGCTTAGCGGGCACAGAGCAGTACTTC. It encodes CASSLAGTEQYF.

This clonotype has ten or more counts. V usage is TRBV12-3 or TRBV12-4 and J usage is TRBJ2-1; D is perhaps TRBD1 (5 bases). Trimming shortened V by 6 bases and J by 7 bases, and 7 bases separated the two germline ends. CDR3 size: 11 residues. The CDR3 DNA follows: TGTGCCAGCAGCTCAGGGAATGAGCAGTTCTTC. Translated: CASSSGNEQFF.

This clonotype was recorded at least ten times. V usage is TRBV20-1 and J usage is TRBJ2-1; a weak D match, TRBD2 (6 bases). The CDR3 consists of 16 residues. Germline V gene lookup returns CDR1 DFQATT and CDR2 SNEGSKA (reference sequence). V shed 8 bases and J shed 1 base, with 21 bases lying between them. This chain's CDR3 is CSTGLSGRGSYNEQFF. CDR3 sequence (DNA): TGCAGTACCGGATTGAGCGGACGGGGGTCCTACAATGAGCAGTTCTTC.

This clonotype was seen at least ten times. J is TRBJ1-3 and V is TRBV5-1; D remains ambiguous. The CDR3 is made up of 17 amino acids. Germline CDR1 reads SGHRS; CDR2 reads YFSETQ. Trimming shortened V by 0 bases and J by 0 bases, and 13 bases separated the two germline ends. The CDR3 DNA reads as TGCGCCAGCAGCTTGGGACTTCGACCCTACTCTGGAAACACCATATATTTT. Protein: CASSLGLRPYSGNTIYF.

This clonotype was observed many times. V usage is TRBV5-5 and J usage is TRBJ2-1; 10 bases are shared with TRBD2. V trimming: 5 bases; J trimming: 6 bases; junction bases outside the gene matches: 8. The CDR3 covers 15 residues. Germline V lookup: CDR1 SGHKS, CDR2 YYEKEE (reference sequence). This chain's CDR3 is CASRDSSGSGNEQFF. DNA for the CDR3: TGTGCCAGCAGGGATTCTAGCGGGAGTGGCAATGAGCAGTTCTTC.

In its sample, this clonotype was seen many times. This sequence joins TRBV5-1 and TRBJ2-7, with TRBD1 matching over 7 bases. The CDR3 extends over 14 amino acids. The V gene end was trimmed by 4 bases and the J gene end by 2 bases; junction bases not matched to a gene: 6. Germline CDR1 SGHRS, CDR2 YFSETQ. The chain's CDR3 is CASSASGGTYEQYF. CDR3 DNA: TGCGCCAGCAGCGCATCAGGGGGTACCTACGAGCAGTACTTC.

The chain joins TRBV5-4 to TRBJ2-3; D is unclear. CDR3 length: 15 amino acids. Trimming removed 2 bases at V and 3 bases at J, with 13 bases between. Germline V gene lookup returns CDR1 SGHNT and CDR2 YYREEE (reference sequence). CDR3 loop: CASSFAGWGTDTQYF. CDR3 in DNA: TGTGCCAGCAGCTTTGCCGGGTGGGGAACAGATACGCAGTATTTT.

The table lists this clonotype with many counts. The DNA for the CDR3 is TGTGCCAGCAGCGTAGGGTACGGGGCCGCTCCACAACAAGAGACCCAGTACTTC. Translated, it gives CASSVGYGAAPQQETQYF. The chain uses TRBV9 and TRBJ2-5; tentatively, D is TRBD1 or TRBD2 (5 bases each). The CDR3 spans 18 residues. CDR1 is SGDLS and CDR2 is YYNGEE in the germline V gene. Trimming took 0 bases from V and 2 from J, leaving 20 bases between them.

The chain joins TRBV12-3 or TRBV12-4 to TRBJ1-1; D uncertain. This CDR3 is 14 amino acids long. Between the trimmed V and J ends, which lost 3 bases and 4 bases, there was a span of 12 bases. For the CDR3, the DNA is TGTGCCAGCAGTTTCGGACGGAGATCCACTGAAGCTTTCTTT. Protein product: CASSFGRRSTEAFF.

DNA for the CDR3: TGTGCCAGCAGTCCCCATCTTGTAGCGCCGAAAGAGACCCAGTACTTC. It yields the protein CASSPHLVAPKETQYF. The V call is TRBV28, the J call TRBJ2-5; TRBD2 might be the D (5 bases). V was shortened by 5 bases and J by 3 bases, with 19 bases between the two germline ends. Germline CDR1 MDHEN, CDR2 SYDVKM. CDR3 length: 16 residues.

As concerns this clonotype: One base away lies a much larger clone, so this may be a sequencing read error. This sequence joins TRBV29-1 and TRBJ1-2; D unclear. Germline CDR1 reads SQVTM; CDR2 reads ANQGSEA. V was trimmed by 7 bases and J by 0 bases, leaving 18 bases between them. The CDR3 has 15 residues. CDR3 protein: CSALPSYYPNYGYTF. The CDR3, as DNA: TGCAGCGCCCTTCCGTCTTACTACCCTAACTATGGCTACACCTTC.

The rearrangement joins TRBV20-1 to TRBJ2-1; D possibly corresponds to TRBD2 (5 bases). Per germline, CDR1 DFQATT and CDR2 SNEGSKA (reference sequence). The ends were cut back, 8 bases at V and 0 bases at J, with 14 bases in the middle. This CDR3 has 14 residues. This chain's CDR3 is CSTQLVSSYNEQFF. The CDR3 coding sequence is TGCAGTACTCAACTAGTTAGCTCCTACAATGAGCAGTTCTTC.

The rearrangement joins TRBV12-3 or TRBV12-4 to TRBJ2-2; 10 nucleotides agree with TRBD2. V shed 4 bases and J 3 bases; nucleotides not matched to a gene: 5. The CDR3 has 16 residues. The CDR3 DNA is TGTGCCAGCAGTTGGGCTAGCGGGAGTGACACCGGGGAGCTGTTTTTT. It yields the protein CASSWASGSDTGELFF.

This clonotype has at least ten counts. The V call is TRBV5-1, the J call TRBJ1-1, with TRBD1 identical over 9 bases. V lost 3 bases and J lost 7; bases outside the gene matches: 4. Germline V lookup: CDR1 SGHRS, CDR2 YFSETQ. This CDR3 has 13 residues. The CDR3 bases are TGCGCCAGCAGCTCGGGACAGGGCCATGAAGCTTTCTTT. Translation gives CASSSGQGHEAFF.

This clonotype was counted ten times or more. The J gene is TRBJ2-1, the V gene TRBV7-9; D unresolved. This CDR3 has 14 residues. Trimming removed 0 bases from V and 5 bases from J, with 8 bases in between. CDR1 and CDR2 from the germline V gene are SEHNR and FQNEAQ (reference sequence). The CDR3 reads CASSLAGLNNEQFF. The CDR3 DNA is TGTGCCAGCAGCTTAGCAGGGCTGAACAATGAGCAGTTCTTC. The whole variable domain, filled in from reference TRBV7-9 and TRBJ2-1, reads DTGVSQNPRHKITKRGQNVTFRCDPISEHNRLYWYRQTLGQGPEFLTYFQNEAQLEKSRLLSDRFSAERPKGSFSTLEIQRTEQGDSAMYLCASSLAGLNNEQFFGPGTRLTVL.

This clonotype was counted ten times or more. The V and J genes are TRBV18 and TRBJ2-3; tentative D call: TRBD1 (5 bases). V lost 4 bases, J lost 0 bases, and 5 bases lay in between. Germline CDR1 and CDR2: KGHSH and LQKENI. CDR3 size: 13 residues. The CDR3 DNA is TGTGCCAGCTCACAGGGGAGCACAGATACGCAGTATTTT. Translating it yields CASSQGSTDTQYF.

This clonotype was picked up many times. DNA of the CDR3: TGCAGCGTCCCAGCGGGAGCTTCCTACAATGAGCAGTTCTTC. It is translated as CSVPAGASYNEQFF. The V gene is TRBV29-1, the J gene TRBJ2-1; TRBD2 matches at 8 bases. Germline CDR1 reads SQVTM; CDR2 reads ANQGSEA. The junction had 5 bases not matched to a gene; V was cut back by 6 bases and J by 1 base. CDR3 length: 14 amino acids.

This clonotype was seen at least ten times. For the CDR3, the DNA is TGCAGTGCTAGATCCCCAGGGGACCCTGAAGCTTTCTTT. Translating gives CSARSPGDPEAFF. V usage is TRBV20-1 and J usage is TRBJ1-1; possibly TRBD1 for D (6 bases). The V end was cut by 2 bases, the J end by 6 bases, with 13 bases between. The CDR3 consists of 13 residues. Germline V CDR1 and CDR2: DFQATT, SNEGSKA (reference sequence).

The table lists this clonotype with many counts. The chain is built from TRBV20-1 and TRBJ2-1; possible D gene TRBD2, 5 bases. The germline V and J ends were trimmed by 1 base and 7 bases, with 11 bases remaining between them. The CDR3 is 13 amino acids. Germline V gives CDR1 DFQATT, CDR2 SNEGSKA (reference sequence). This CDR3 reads CSARVPKRNEQFF. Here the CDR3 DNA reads TGCAGTGCTAGAGTCCCCAAGCGGAATGAGCAGTTCTTC.

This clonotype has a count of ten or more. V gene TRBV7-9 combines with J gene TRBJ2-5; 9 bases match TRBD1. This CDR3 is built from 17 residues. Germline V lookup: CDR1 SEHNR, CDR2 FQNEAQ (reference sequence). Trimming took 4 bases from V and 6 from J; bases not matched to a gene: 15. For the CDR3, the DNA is TGTGCCAGCAGCTCAGGACCACGGGGACAGGGCCGAAAGACCCAGTACTTC. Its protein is CASSSGPRGQGRKTQYF.

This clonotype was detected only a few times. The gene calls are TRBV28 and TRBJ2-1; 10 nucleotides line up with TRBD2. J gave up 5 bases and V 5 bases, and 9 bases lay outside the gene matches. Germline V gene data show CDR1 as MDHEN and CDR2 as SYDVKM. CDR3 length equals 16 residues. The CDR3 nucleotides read TGTGCCAGCAGTCCTATAGCGGGAGGCGGGGACAATGAGCAGTTCTTC. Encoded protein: CASSPIAGGGDNEQFF. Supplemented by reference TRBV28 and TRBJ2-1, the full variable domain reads DVKVTQSSRYLVKRTGEKVFLECVQDMDHENMFWYRQDPGLGLRLIYFSYDVKMKEKGDIPEGYSVSREKKERFSLILESASTNQTSMYLCASSPIAGGGDNEQFFGPGTRLTVL.

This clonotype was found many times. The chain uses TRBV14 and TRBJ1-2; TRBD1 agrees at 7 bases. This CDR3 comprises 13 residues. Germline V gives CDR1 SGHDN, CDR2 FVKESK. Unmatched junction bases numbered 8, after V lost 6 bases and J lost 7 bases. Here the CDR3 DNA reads TGTGCCAGCAGTCGTGACAGGGCCGGTGGCTACACCTTC. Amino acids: CASSRDRAGGYTF.

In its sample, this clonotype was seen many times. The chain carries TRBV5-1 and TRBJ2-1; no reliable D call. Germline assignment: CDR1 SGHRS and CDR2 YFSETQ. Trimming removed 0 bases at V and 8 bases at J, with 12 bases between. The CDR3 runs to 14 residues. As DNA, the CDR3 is TGCGCCAGCAGCTTGGGAAGGTCTGGCTATGAGCAGTTCTTC. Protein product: CASSLGRSGYEQFF.

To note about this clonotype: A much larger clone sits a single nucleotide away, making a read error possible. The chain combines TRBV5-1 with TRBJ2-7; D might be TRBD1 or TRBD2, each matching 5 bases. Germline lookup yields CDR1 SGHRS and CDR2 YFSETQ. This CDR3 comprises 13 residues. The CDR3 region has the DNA TGCGTCAGCAGCTCACGGGGCCACTACGAGCAGTACTTC. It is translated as CVSSSRGHYEQYF.

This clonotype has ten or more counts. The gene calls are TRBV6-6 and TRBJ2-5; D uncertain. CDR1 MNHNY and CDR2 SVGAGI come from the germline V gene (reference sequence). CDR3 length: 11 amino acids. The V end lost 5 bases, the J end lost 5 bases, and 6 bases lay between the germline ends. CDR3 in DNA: TGTGCCAGCAGTGGGCCGGAGACCCAGTACTTC. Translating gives CASSGPETQYF.

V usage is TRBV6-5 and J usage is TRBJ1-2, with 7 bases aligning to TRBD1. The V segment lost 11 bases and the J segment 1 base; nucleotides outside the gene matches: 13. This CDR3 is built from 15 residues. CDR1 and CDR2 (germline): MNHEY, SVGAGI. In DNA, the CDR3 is TGTGCCTTCAGGGCGAACAGGGGAGATAACTATGGCTACACCTTC. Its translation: CAFRANRGDNYGYTF.

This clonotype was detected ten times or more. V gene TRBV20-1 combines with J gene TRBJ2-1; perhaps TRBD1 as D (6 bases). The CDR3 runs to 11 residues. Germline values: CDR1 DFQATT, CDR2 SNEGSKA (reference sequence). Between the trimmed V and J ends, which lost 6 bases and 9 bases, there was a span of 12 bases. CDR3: CSAELGGEQFF. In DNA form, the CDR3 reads TGCAGTGCCGAACTAGGGGGTGAGCAGTTCTTC.